The 31 T cell receptor beta chains below were found in one sample sequenced in a study of blood T cell repertoires in COVID-19 (dated by TCRdb to 2019 to 2021). The method behind the library was the immunoSEQ multiplex PCR assay. What TCRdb holds here is the immuneACCESS table cut down to in-frame rearrangements. Part of the clones is not present; checked against another copy, under half of the missing clones reflect an unresolved V gene, and the others are unexplained. In all, the sample holds 47,000 or so clones, and around 82% of those were seen once. The top ten constitute less than 3% of the sample. The sequenced material came from peripheral blood. The receptors derive from a woman aged 55-70 years with acute or convalescent COVID-19.

J is TRBJ2-1 and V is TRBV11-3; maybe TRBD1 (5 bases). CDR1 and CDR2 from the germline V gene are SGHNT and YENEEA. V shed 1 base and J shed 7 bases, with 14 bases lying between them. The CDR3 has 15 residues. The CDR3 DNA is TGTGCCAGCAGCTTAGGTCAGGGATTGGCAAATGAGCAGTTCTTC. As protein: CASSLGQGLANEQFF.

The rearrangement links TRBV5-1 to TRBJ2-1, with 12 bases matching TRBD1. Trimming cost V 4 bases and J 9 bases; bases outside gene matches: 8. The CDR3 spans 15 residues. CDR1 and CDR2 from the germline V gene are SGHRS and YFSETQ. The CDR3 nucleotides read TGCGCCAGCAGCCCGGGACAGGGGGCCTGGAGTGAGCAGTTCTTC. It is translated as CASSPGQGAWSEQFF.

The chain has TRBV9 and TRBJ1-1; 7 nucleotides match TRBD1. The CDR3 has 19 amino acids. The germline CDR1 and CDR2 sequences are SGDLS and YYNGEE. The V segment lost 3 bases and the J segment 5 bases; nucleotides outside the gene matches: 22. DNA of the CDR3: TGTGCCAGCAGCGATCCGCCCGGACAGGTTCTCCGAGGCCGGACTGAAGCTTTCTTT. This gives the protein CASSDPPGQVLRGRTEAFF. Full variable domain (outside the CDR3, taken from reference TRBV9 and TRBJ1-1): DSGVTQTPKHLITATGQRVTLRCSPRSGDLSVYWYQQSLDQGLQFLIQYYNGEERAKGNILERFSAQQFPDLHSELNLSSLELGDSALYFCASSDPPGQVLRGRTEAFFGQGTRLTVV.

This clone was counted once. V gene TRBV5-4 combines with J gene TRBJ2-4; 10 nucleotides agree with TRBD2. Trimming took 3 bases from V and 3 from J; bases not matched to a gene: 6. The CDR3 is 16 residues long. CDR1 SGHNT and CDR2 YYREEE come from the germline V gene (reference sequence). The CDR3 loop reads CASSYLAGVVKNIQYF. The CDR3 DNA follows: TGTGCCAGCAGCTATCTAGCGGGAGTAGTCAAAAACATTCAGTACTTC.

The chain employs TRBV4-1 and TRBJ2-1; 8 bases align to TRBD2. CDR3 size: 16 residues. Germline assignment: CDR1 MGHRA and CDR2 YSYEKL. The junction had 14 bases not matched to a gene; V was cut back by 3 bases and J by 10 bases. CDR3 sequence: CASSQRSGGGFREQFF. CDR3 DNA: TGCGCCAGCAGCCAGAGAAGCGGGGGAGGGTTTCGGGAGCAGTTCTTC.

The chain joins TRBV11-2 to TRBJ2-7; possible D gene TRBD1, 7 bases. Trimming left V 10 bases short and J 2 bases short, with 18 bases between. The CDR3 has 14 amino acids. The germline CDR1 and CDR2 sequences are SGHAT and FQNNGV. Written as DNA, the CDR3 is TGTGCCACCGCGCGGGACAGCATAACCTACGAGCAGTACTTC. Amino acid sequence: CATARDSITYEQYF.

The genes are TRBV4-2 and TRBJ2-5; 15 bases agree with TRBD2. This CDR3 has 18 amino acids. V was pared by 4 bases and J by 4 bases, with 10 bases of the junction left unmatched. CDR1 is LGHNA, CDR2 YNFKEQ, per germline. The CDR3: CASSRRTSGGAGGETQYF. The CDR3 DNA sequence: TGTGCCAGCAGCCGGCGGACTAGCGGGGGGGCAGGAGGAGAGACCCAGTACTTC.

This chain uses TRBV5-4 with TRBJ2-3; D may be TRBD1 (6 bases). Between the trimmed V and J ends, which lost 0 bases and 0 bases, there was a span of 8 bases. The length of the CDR3 is 15 residues. CDR1 is SGHNT, CDR2 YYREEE, per germline (reference sequence). The chain's CDR3 is CASSLVRGSTDTQYF. For the CDR3, the DNA is TGTGCCAGCAGCTTGGTGAGGGGGAGCACAGATACGCAGTATTTT.

This clone was found a few times. This chain links TRBV13 with TRBJ2-3; D call uncertain. The germline V gene encodes CDR1 PRHDT and CDR2 FYEKMQ (reference sequence). The CDR3 loop spans 14 amino acids. Trimming stripped 5 bases from V and 2 bases from J, with 11 bases between. The CDR3: CASSHIIHTDTQYF. Written as DNA, the CDR3 is TGTGCCAGCAGCCACATAATCCACACAGATACGCAGTATTTT. Complete variable domain (other parts from reference TRBV13 and TRBJ2-3): AAGVIQSPRHLIKEKRETATLKCYPIPRHDTVYWYQQGPGQDPQFLISFYEKMQSDKGSIPDRFSAQQFSDYHSELNMSSLELGDSALYFCASSHIIHTDTQYFGPGTRLTVL.

This sequence joins TRBV2 and TRBJ1-1, with TRBD1 as a possible D gene (5 bases). The germline CDR1 and CDR2 sequences are SNHLY and FYNNEI. The CDR3 contains 13 residues. V lost 4 bases and J lost 3, with 9 bases in between. For the CDR3, the DNA is TGTGCCAGCAGTGGGCAGGGTTACACTGAAGCTTTCTTT. It translates to CASSGQGYTEAFF.

The chain links TRBV19 to TRBJ2-1, with D tentatively TRBD1 (5 bases). The CDR3 runs 15 residues. The germline CDR1 and CDR2 sequences are LNHDA and SQIVND (reference sequence). The V end was cut by 6 bases, the J end by 3 bases, with 15 bases between. DNA for the CDR3: TGTGCCAGTAGGCCAATAAGGGGCGTCTACAATGAGCAGTTCTTC. This translates into CASRPIRGVYNEQFF. Full variable domain (remainder filled in from reference TRBV19 and TRBJ2-1): DGGITQSPKYLFRKEGQNVTLSCEQNLNHDAMYWYRQDPGQGLRLIYYSQIVNDFQKGDIAEGYSVSREKKESFPLTVTSAQKNPTAFYLCASRPIRGVYNEQFFGPGTRLTVL.

This clone was observed a few times. The chain is built from TRBV9 and TRBJ1-1; possibly TRBD1 for D (5 bases). The V end lost 4 bases, the J end lost 1 base, and 11 bases lay between the germline ends. The CDR3 spans 14 residues. CDR1 and CDR2 (germline): SGDLS, YYNGEE. The CDR3 nucleotides read TGTGCCAGCAGCCCAGGGCAGGGGAACACTGAAGCTTTCTTT. Protein sequence: CASSPGQGNTEAFF.

The CDR3 protein is CASSEATDYGYTF. Here the CDR3 DNA reads TGTGCCAGCAGTGAAGCGACTGACTATGGCTACACCTTC. V is TRBV6-1 and J is TRBJ1-2; D not certain. CDR1 MNHNS and CDR2 SASEGT come from the germline V gene. Trimming shortened V by 0 bases and J by 3 bases, and 5 bases separated the two germline ends. The CDR3 sequence is 13 residues long.

This clone was detected a few times. This chain joins TRBV19 and TRBJ1-3; 9 bases align to TRBD1. Germline CDR1 and CDR2: LNHDA and SQIVND (reference sequence). The ends lost 5 bases at V and 2 bases at J; junction bases unmatched: 10. The length of the CDR3 is 17 residues. The CDR3 DNA follows: TGTGCCAGTAGTGCATTAAACCGGGACAGGGCTGGAAACACCATATATTTT. It encodes CASSALNRDRAGNTIYF.

The CDR3 nucleotides read TGTGCCAGCAGTCCCCCGGGGTATAACTATGGCTACACCTTC. Translation: CASSPPGYNYGYTF. The gene calls are TRBV28 and TRBJ1-2; D remains unclear. V lost 5 bases and J 1 base, leaving 11 bases between the germline ends. This CDR3 has 14 residues. Germline CDR1 MDHEN, CDR2 SYDVKM.

V and J are TRBV2 and TRBJ1-3; D call uncertain. In germline, CDR1 is SNHLY, CDR2 FYNNEI. V lost 10 bases, J lost 0 bases, and 16 bases lay in between. There are 15 residues in the CDR3. CDR3 residues: CANSRGSHSGNTIYF. CDR3 DNA sequence: TGTGCCAATTCCCGTGGGAGTCACTCTGGAAACACCATATATTTT.

V and J are TRBV28 and TRBJ1-1, with D hard to call. The V gene lost 3 bases and the J gene lost 0 bases, with 5 bases spanning the gap. The CDR3 spans 13 residues. Per germline, CDR1 MDHEN and CDR2 SYDVKM. CDR3 residues: CASSFLLNTEAFF. The CDR3 DNA reads as TGTGCCAGCAGTTTCCTTCTGAACACTGAAGCTTTCTTT.

The gene calls are TRBV19 and TRBJ2-4, with unresolved D. Looked up from germline, CDR1 is LNHDA and CDR2 is SQIVND (reference sequence). Trimming removed 2 bases from V and 0 bases from J, with 14 bases in between. The CDR3 sequence is 17 residues long. The chain's CDR3 is CASSISSENLAKNIQYF. The DNA of the CDR3 is TGTGCCAGTAGTATAAGCTCCGAGAACTTAGCCAAAAACATTCAGTACTTC.

This clone has only a few counts. This chain uses TRBV7-2 with TRBJ1-1; TRBD1 aligns across 8 bases. V lost 8 bases to trimming and J lost 1 base; unmatched junction nucleotides: 9. The CDR3 has 15 residues. Germline V gene sequence: CDR1 SGHTA, CDR2 FQGNSA. The CDR3 DNA reads TGTGCCAGCTACAGGGGGGGGACGTCGAACACTGAAGCTTTCTTT. It specifies CASYRGGTSNTEAFF.

The chain combines TRBV6-5 with TRBJ1-1; 7 bases are a match to TRBD1. The germline CDR1 and CDR2 sequences are MNHEY and SVGAGI. J was trimmed by 7 bases and V by 0 bases; bases with no gene match: 11. The CDR3 runs 16 residues. The CDR3 is CASSYSTLSTGFEAFF. The CDR3 nucleotides read TGTGCCAGCAGTTACTCGACCCTCTCGACAGGGTTTGAAGCTTTCTTT.

The chain's CDR3 is CSASVRTGGNQPQHF. The DNA for the CDR3 is TGCAGTGCTAGTGTACGGACAGGGGGCAATCAGCCCCAGCATTTT. This sequence joins TRBV20-1 and TRBJ1-5; TRBD1 aligns across 9 bases. V shed 3 bases, J shed 2 bases, and the junction held 5 bases outside the gene matches. CDR3 length equals 15 residues. Germline loops: CDR1 DFQATT, CDR2 SNEGSKA (reference sequence).

This clone has a handful of counts. The rearrangement uses TRBV7-9 and TRBJ2-2; 7 bases line up with TRBD1. CDR3 length equals 14 residues. Germline values: CDR1 SEHNR, CDR2 FQNEAQ (reference sequence). V lost 4 bases and J lost 6; bases outside the gene matches: 5. In DNA, the CDR3 is TGTGCCAGCAGCTCATACCAGGGGGCCGGGGAGCTGTTTTTT. Protein sequence: CASSSYQGAGELFF.

The V call is TRBV6-1, the J call TRBJ1-4; the D gene is possibly TRBD1 (5 bases). V lost 1 base, J lost 10 bases, and 16 bases lay in between. This CDR3 has 15 residues. Looked up from germline, CDR1 is MNHNS and CDR2 is SASEGT. CDR3 in amino acids: CASSEGGRESGKLFF. The CDR3, as DNA: TGTGCCAGCAGTGAAGGGGGCAGGGAAAGTGGAAAACTGTTTTTT.

The rearrangement uses TRBV19 and TRBJ2-7; TRBD2 might be the D (5 bases). CDR1 is LNHDA, CDR2 SQIVND, per germline (reference sequence). This CDR3 contains 12 residues. V shed 3 bases and J shed 5 bases, with 8 bases lying between them. The CDR3 sequence: CASSMDWNEQYF. CDR3 nucleotide sequence: TGTGCCAGTAGTATGGACTGGAACGAGCAGTACTTC.

V is TRBV7-2 and J is TRBJ2-1; unclear D gene. V was cut by 2 bases and J by 7 bases, with 9 bases left in between. Germline assignment: CDR1 SGHTA and CDR2 FQGNSA. The length of the CDR3 is 13 residues. The chain's CDR3 is CASSLSRRNEQFF. CDR3 bases: TGTGCCAGCAGCTTATCGAGGCGAAATGAGCAGTTCTTC.

The chain recombines TRBV4-1 with TRBJ2-1; 9 bases agree with TRBD1. The germline V gene encodes CDR1 MGHRA and CDR2 YSYEKL. Trimming took 5 bases from V and 7 from J; bases not matched to a gene: 9. The CDR3 runs 15 residues. This CDR3 is CASSRGQGYGNEQFF. DNA of the CDR3: TGCGCCAGCAGCAGAGGACAGGGGTACGGTAATGAGCAGTTCTTC.

The rearrangement links TRBV7-9 to TRBJ1-6, with TRBD1 matching over 7 bases. Germline values: CDR1 SEHNR, CDR2 FQNEAQ (reference sequence). Losses at the gene ends were 8 bases for V and 5 bases for J; bases not matched to a gene: 9. The CDR3 sequence is 15 residues long. CDR3 in DNA: TGTGCCAGCGGGATGCAACAGGGGAATAATTCACCCCTCCACTTT. Encoded protein: CASGMQQGNNSPLHF.

The chain has TRBV3-1 (or the pseudogene TRBV3-2) and TRBJ2-5; 12 positions match TRBD2. Germline CDR1 LGHDT, CDR2 YNNKEL (reference sequence). V lost 3 bases, J lost 2 bases, and 1 base stayed unmatched. The CDR3 runs to 15 residues. CDR3 amino acids: CASSQLAGGQETQYF. CDR3 DNA sequence: TGTGCCAGCAGCCAGCTAGCGGGGGGGCAAGAGACCCAGTACTTC.

The V call is TRBV10-2, the J call TRBJ1-2; D is perhaps TRBD1 (6 bases). This CDR3 comprises 13 residues. The germline V gene has CDR1 WSHSY and CDR2 SAAADI. V dropped 3 bases and J dropped 4 bases, with 9 bases sitting between them. In DNA form, the CDR3 reads TGCGCCAGCAGTGAAGTGACAGGCTATGGCTACACCTTC. As protein: CASSEVTGYGYTF.

The chain carries TRBV6-5 and TRBJ2-7, with a tentative D call TRBD1 (6 bases). V lost 7 bases and J lost 3, with 16 bases in between. CDR1 is MNHEY and CDR2 is SVGAGI in the germline V gene. This CDR3 has 14 amino acids. In DNA, the CDR3 is TGTGCCAGCAAAATCGTGGGGGCTGGCTACGAGCAGTACTTC. Its protein product is CASKIVGAGYEQYF.

V and J are TRBV6-5 and TRBJ1-5, with 8 bases that match TRBD1. The CDR3 length is 14 residues. V shed 6 bases, J shed 4 bases, and the junction held 5 bases outside the gene matches. The germline CDR1 and CDR2 sequences are MNHEY and SVGAGI. The CDR3 sequence is CASSRGQGNQPQHF. In DNA, the CDR3 is TGTGCCAGCAGCCGCGGACAGGGTAATCAGCCCCAGCATTTT.